The 18 T cell receptor beta chains below come from one sample, sequenced in a study of blood T cell repertoires in COVID-19. Here immunoSEQ multiplex PCR was the method, and the copy in TCRdb shows in-frame clones only, minus some. The sample yields approximately 230,000 clones, more than 80% seen once. Material for sequencing was peripheral blood. The receptors stem from a man younger than 45 who had recovered from COVID-19.

The chain recombines TRBV4-1 with TRBJ1-1; D might be TRBD1 (5 bases). V shed 0 bases and J shed 0 bases, with 14 bases lying between them. Germline values: CDR1 MGHRA, CDR2 YSYEKL. The CDR3 covers 17 residues. The CDR3 DNA follows: TGCGCCAGCAGCCAAGAGGGTCGGGGGAGCATGAACACTGAAGCTTTCTTT. Encoded protein: CASSQEGRGSMNTEAFF.

This clone came up a few times. The genes are TRBV6-2 or TRBV6-3 and TRBJ1-2; maybe TRBD1 (5 bases). Trimming pared 4 bases from V and 4 bases from J, leaving 10 bases between. The germline V gene encodes CDR1 MNHEY and CDR2 SVGEGT. The CDR3 contains 13 residues. The CDR3 DNA reads TGTGCCAGCAGTTCGCTCGACAGCTATGGCTACACCTTC. Its translation is CASSSLDSYGYTF.

The CDR3 coding sequence is TGTGCCAGCAGCGACCGGGACAGGGAGGTGGACGAGCAGTACTTC. Its protein product is CASSDRDREVDEQYF. The chain carries TRBV9 and TRBJ2-7, with 9 positions matching TRBD1. CDR3 length: 15 residues. V gave up 3 bases and J gave up 5 bases; unmatched junction bases: 9. Germline CDR1 and CDR2: SGDLS and YYNGEE.

CDR3 DNA: TGCGCCAGCAGCCAAGAAGCGGGGCCCCAGCATTTT. It yields the protein CASSQEAGPQHF. The chain uses TRBV4-1 and TRBJ1-5; D remains ambiguous. Trimming removed 0 bases at V and 9 bases at J, with 6 bases between. The CDR3 runs to 12 residues. Germline CDR1 reads MGHRA; CDR2 reads YSYEKL.

This chain uses TRBV3-1 (or the pseudogene TRBV3-2) with TRBJ2-6; 8 positions match TRBD2. Germline CDR1 and CDR2: LGHDT and YNNKEL (reference sequence). This CDR3 region has 16 residues. The V gene end was trimmed by 4 bases and the J gene end by 2 bases; junction bases not matched to a gene: 4. The DNA of the CDR3 is TGTGCCAGCAGCCGGGCGGGGGGCGCTGGGGCCAACGTCCTGACTTTC. Translating it yields CASSRAGGAGANVLTF.

The V gene is TRBV4-1, the J gene TRBJ1-2; D is unresolved. The CDR3 has 16 amino acids. Trimming took 0 bases from V and 2 from J, leaving 13 bases between them. From germline, CDR1 is MGHRA and CDR2 YSYEKL. DNA for the CDR3: TGCGCCAGCAGCCAAGATCGTAGGTCAGGCAACTATGGCTACACCTTC. It encodes CASSQDRRSGNYGYTF.

The chain has TRBV4-1 and TRBJ2-1; 8 bases align to TRBD1. Germline loops: CDR1 MGHRA, CDR2 YSYEKL. The CDR3 is made up of 16 amino acids. The V gene end was trimmed by 4 bases and the J gene end by 3 bases; junction bases not matched to a gene: 8. The CDR3 spells CASSPMYRGSYNEQFF. CDR3 DNA sequence: TGCGCCAGCAGCCCGATGTACAGGGGGAGCTACAATGAGCAGTTCTTC.

The chain employs TRBV7-9 and TRBJ1-1; D perhaps matches TRBD1 (5 bases). The CDR3 consists of 14 residues. V was trimmed by 5 bases and J by 1 base, leaving 11 bases between them. The germline V gene encodes CDR1 SEHNR and CDR2 FQNEAQ (reference sequence). DNA for the CDR3: TGTGCCAGCAGCCCTAGACAGAGGAACACTGAAGCTTTCTTT. Its protein is CASSPRQRNTEAFF.

The chain employs TRBV15 and TRBJ2-2; possibly TRBD2 for D (6 bases). The V end lost 0 bases, the J end lost 6 bases, and 11 bases lay between the germline ends. The CDR3 runs 15 residues. CDR1 LNHNV and CDR2 YYDKDF come from the germline V gene (reference sequence). The CDR3 loop is CATSREREAAGELFF. CDR3 coding DNA: TGTGCCACCAGCAGAGAAAGGGAGGCCGCCGGGGAGCTGTTTTTT.

The chain links TRBV6-5 to TRBJ1-4, with D possibly being TRBD1 (6 bases). V was shortened by 5 bases and J by 8 bases, with 18 bases between the two germline ends. Germline V gene data show CDR1 as MNHEY and CDR2 as SVGAGI. The CDR3 totals 15 residues. The CDR3, as DNA: TGTGCCAGCAGTACCCTCCGGGACACAGAGGAAAAACTGTTTTTT. Translated: CASSTLRDTEEKLFF.

V gene TRBV12-3 or TRBV12-4 combines with J gene TRBJ2-5; possible D gene TRBD2, 6 bases. The CDR3 is made up of 13 amino acids. V lost 5 bases and J 5 bases, leaving 12 bases between the germline ends. The CDR3 protein is CASSELAGETQYF. CDR3 coding DNA: TGTGCCAGCAGTGAACTAGCTGGGGAGACCCAGTACTTC.

This clone was seen just once. The rearrangement joins TRBV5-4 to TRBJ2-5, with 9 bases identical to TRBD1. Trimming at V came to 3 bases and at J to 7 bases, leaving 7 bases not matched to a gene. The CDR3 totals 14 residues. CDR1 is SGHNT and CDR2 is YYREEE in the germline V gene (reference sequence). Written as DNA, the CDR3 is TGTGCCAGCAGCTCCCGACAGGGGGGTGGGACCCAGTACTTC. Amino acid sequence: CASSSRQGGGTQYF.

The chain joins TRBV25-1 to TRBJ2-2, with 8 bases matching TRBD1. The CDR3 consists of 13 residues. V gave up 4 bases and J gave up 8 bases; unmatched junction bases: 3. Germline assignment: CDR1 MGHDK and CDR2 SYGVNS. The CDR3 sequence is CASSAQGEGELFF. As DNA, the CDR3 is TGTGCCAGCAGTGCACAGGGGGAAGGGGAGCTGTTTTTT.

This clone was seen a few times. The chain links TRBV24-1 to TRBJ2-2; the D gene is possibly TRBD1 (5 bases). Germline lookup yields CDR1 KGHDR and CDR2 SFDVKD. The V and J ends lost 5 bases and 7 bases respectively, with 13 bases between them. CDR3 length: 14 amino acids. The CDR3 DNA reads TGTGCCACCAGTGGAACAGGTTCAAACGGGGAGCTGTTTTTT. Translating gives CATSGTGSNGELFF.

The gene calls are TRBV21-1 and TRBJ2-7; the table's D call, TRBD1, has no DNA check behind it. TRBV21-1 is tagged as a pseudogene. The CDR3 length is 15 residues. Here the CDR3 reads CASTVDRVGDFEQYF. The CDR3 nucleotides read TGTGCCAGCACCGTCGACAGGGTAGGAGACTTTGAGCAGTACTTC.

The CDR3: CASSVLGQANYGYTF. The CDR3 bases are TGTGCCAGCAGCGTACTGGGACAGGCAAACTATGGCTACACCTTC. The genes are TRBV9 and TRBJ1-2; 8 bases match TRBD1. From germline, CDR1 is SGDLS and CDR2 YYNGEE. The CDR3 sequence is 15 residues long. V trimming: 1 base; J trimming: 2 bases; junction bases outside the gene matches: 4.

The rearrangement links TRBV30 to TRBJ1-1; no definite D call. This CDR3 region has 12 residues. Germline CDR1 GTSNPN, CDR2 SVGIG (reference sequence). Trimming cost V 8 bases and J 4 bases, with 14 bases left between them. CDR3 amino acids: CAGDNGGTEAFF. As DNA, the CDR3 is TGTGCCGGGGATAACGGCGGCACTGAAGCTTTCTTT.

There are a few counts of this clone. The rearrangement joins TRBV13 to TRBJ2-5; perhaps TRBD2 as D (6 bases). Trimming took off 1 base at V and 2 bases at J, with 8 bases between the two ends. This CDR3 has 14 amino acids. The germline V gene encodes CDR1 PRHDT and CDR2 FYEKMQ (reference sequence). CDR3 sequence: CASSLEGLQETQYF. In DNA form, the CDR3 reads TGTGCCAGCAGCTTAGAGGGACTGCAAGAGACCCAGTACTTC.